This T cell receptor (beta chain) came from a study of blood T cell repertoires in COVID-19. How the authors handled the data: Nucleated cell counts were estimated from reference gene primer amplification. The repertoire was sequenced with immunoSEQ multiplex PCR; TCRdb's copy has only in-frame clones and lacks some. V, J and clone size derive from that table, while D and trimming were established from the DNA sequence. The sample lists about 140,000 clones, 88% seen once, with more than 9% in the top ten. The sequenced material came from peripheral blood. The receptor's source is a man in his 60s with active or convalescent COVID-19.

The CDR3 sequence is CASGPGGTGNTIYF. The CDR3 region has the DNA TGCGCCAGTGGACCCGGGGGAACTGGAAACACCATATATTTT. The chain combines TRBV5-1 with TRBJ1-3, with D perhaps TRBD1 (5 bases). Germline assignment: CDR1 SGHRS and CDR2 YFSETQ. Trimming shortened V by 8 bases and J by 2 bases, and 14 bases separated the two germline ends. The CDR3 spans 14 residues.